These 27 T cell receptor beta chains originate from one sample sequenced in a study of OX40 agonist ivuxolimab in advanced cancers. Clones were read by immunoSEQ multiplex PCR, and TCRdb kept only the in-frame ones, dropping some. The data contain about 99,000 clones, roughly 94% of them seen just once; the ten biggest clones take up roughly 0.17%. The sequences come from CD4+ or CD8+ T cells sorted from blood, collected in a trial of the OX40 agonist ivuxolimab. The receptors derive from an adult with an advanced solid tumor such as melanoma, head and neck, liver or kidney cancer.

The chain combines TRBV5-6 with TRBJ2-7, with 9 bases matching TRBD1. The ends lost 0 bases at V and 3 bases at J; junction bases unmatched: 4. CDR3 length: 15 amino acids. The germline V gene encodes CDR1 SGHDT and CDR2 YYEEEE. CDR3 sequence: CASSLAPTGGYEQYF. The CDR3 nucleotides are TGTGCCAGCAGCTTGGCACCGACAGGGGGCTACGAGCAGTACTTC.

This chain joins TRBV5-1 and TRBJ1-5, with 7 bases lining up with TRBD1. CDR1 SGHRS and CDR2 YFSETQ come from the germline V gene. The CDR3 contains 13 residues. Trimming took 5 bases from V and 6 from J; bases not matched to a gene: 5. Here the CDR3 reads CASREGAGQPQHF. The CDR3 DNA reads TGCGCCAGCAGAGAGGGGGCGGGTCAGCCCCAGCATTTT.

In regard to this clone: Germline and junction disagree at one end, which may indicate a read error. The genes are TRBV7-7 and TRBJ1-4, with a tentative D call TRBD1 (5 bases). The CDR3 consists of 16 residues. Germline lookup yields CDR1 SSHAT and CDR2 FNYEAQ (reference sequence). The CDR3 protein is CASSFPPGLANEKLFF. The CDR3, as DNA: TGTGCTAGCAGCTTTCCTCCAGGGCTGGCTAATGAAAAACTGTTTTTT.

This clone has more than one count but fewer than ten. Here the CDR3 reads CASSIATEDYGYTF. The CDR3 DNA follows: TGTGCCAGTAGTATAGCGACAGAGGACTATGGCTACACCTTC. The V call is TRBV19, the J call TRBJ1-2; the D gene is possibly TRBD1 (5 bases). Trimming removed 1 base from V and 3 bases from J, with 9 bases in between. Germline loops: CDR1 LNHDA, CDR2 SQIVND (reference sequence). CDR3 length equals 14 residues.

The chain employs TRBV2 and TRBJ1-4, with D hard to call. Germline loops: CDR1 SNHLY, CDR2 FYNNEI. The V gene lost 6 bases and the J gene lost 7 bases, with 12 bases spanning the gap. The CDR3 is made up of 13 amino acids. The chain's CDR3 is CASRAGRSEKLFF. The DNA for the CDR3 is TGTGCCAGCAGGGCGGGAAGGAGTGAAAAACTGTTTTTT.

The table lists this clone with a count of one. The rearrangement uses TRBV6-5 and TRBJ1-5; D call uncertain. V shed 2 bases and J shed 2 bases, with 4 bases lying between them. Germline V CDR1 and CDR2: MNHEY, SVGAGI. This CDR3 contains 13 residues. CDR3 amino acids: CASSYRGNQPQHF. The DNA of the CDR3 is TGTGCCAGCAGTTACAGGGGCAATCAGCCCCAGCATTTT.

The chain has TRBV29-1 and TRBJ2-1; D possibly corresponds to TRBD1 (5 bases). This CDR3 region has 13 residues. Germline V gives CDR1 SQVTM, CDR2 ANQGSEA. Trimming removed 2 bases at V and 7 bases at J, with 12 bases between. The CDR3 DNA sequence: TGCAGCGTTGAAAAACAGGTAGGGAATGAGCAGTTCTTC. Its protein product is CSVEKQVGNEQFF.

Points on this clone: The junction and the germline gene differ at one end; a read error may be behind it. The chain uses TRBV2 and TRBJ2-1; 8 bases match TRBD2. CDR1 is SNHLY and CDR2 is FYNNEI in the germline V gene. The length of the CDR3 is 11 residues. The DNA of the CDR3 is TGTTCCAGCGGGAGTGTCAATGAGCAGTTCTTC. Its translation is CSSGSVNEQFF.

The chain is built from TRBV5-1 and TRBJ2-6; D perhaps matches TRBD2 (5 bases). The V gene's germline CDR1 is SGHRS and CDR2 YFSETQ. Trimming removed 4 bases at V and 2 bases at J, with 7 bases between. The CDR3 is 14 amino acids. The chain's CDR3 is CASSPGTGANVLTF. CDR3 DNA: TGCGCCAGCAGCCCGGGGACTGGGGCCAACGTCCTGACTTTC.

V is TRBV18 and J is TRBJ2-6, with 9 bases aligning to TRBD1. V lost 5 bases, J lost 4 bases, and 12 bases stayed unmatched. Germline V gene sequence: CDR1 KGHSH, CDR2 LQKENI. This CDR3 is 18 amino acids long. The CDR3 loop reads CASSFTQGARIGANVLTF. The CDR3 DNA reads as TGTGCCAGCTCATTCACACAGGGGGCGCGCATCGGGGCCAACGTCCTGACTTTC.

As to this clone: Other DNA sequences in this specimen translate into the identical CDR3. CDR3 DNA sequence: TGCGCCAGCAGCTTGGGGGTTCAAGAGACCCAGTACTTC. Encoded protein: CASSLGVQETQYF. The chain uses TRBV5-1 and TRBJ2-5; D not certain. The CDR3 has 13 amino acids. Trimming cost V 0 bases and J 2 bases, with 5 bases left between them. In germline, CDR1 is SGHRS, CDR2 YFSETQ.

The chain employs TRBV18 and TRBJ1-2; 9 nucleotides match TRBD1. In germline, CDR1 is KGHSH, CDR2 LQKENI. V was pared by 3 bases and J by 3 bases, with 2 bases of the junction left unmatched. The CDR3 spans 14 residues. CDR3 amino acids: CASSPRTGDYGYTF. CDR3 DNA: TGTGCCAGCTCACCGCGGACAGGGGACTATGGCTACACCTTC.

This chain joins TRBV19 and TRBJ2-2; maybe TRBD1 (6 bases). This CDR3 is 15 amino acids long. Germline assignment: CDR1 LNHDA and CDR2 SQIVND (reference sequence). The ends were cut back, 3 bases at V and 7 bases at J, with 15 bases in the middle. The CDR3 DNA sequence: TGTGCCAGTAGTATTCAGGGGAGTAGTGGCGGGGAGCTGTTTTTT. Translation gives CASSIQGSSGGELFF.

The chain is built from TRBV4-3 and TRBJ2-7; the match to TRBD1 covers 7 bases. Germline assignment: CDR1 LGHNA and CDR2 YSLEER. V lost 0 bases to trimming and J lost 1 base; unmatched junction nucleotides: 6. This CDR3 has 16 residues. This CDR3 reads CASSQDRETGSYEQYF. For the CDR3, the DNA is TGCGCCAGCAGCCAAGATCGAGAGACAGGGTCCTACGAGCAGTACTTC.

The chain recombines TRBV5-4 with TRBJ2-7; 8 nucleotides agree with TRBD2. Germline V gene lookup returns CDR1 SGHNT and CDR2 YYREEE (reference sequence). The CDR3 is 15 residues long. V shed 0 bases, J shed 3 bases, and the junction held 5 bases outside the gene matches. CDR3 coding DNA: TGTGCCAGCAGCTTGGGAGGAGCGGGAGTCTACGAGCAGTACTTC. This encodes CASSLGGAGVYEQYF.

This chain uses TRBV6-5 with TRBJ2-1; D gene unclear. Germline-derived CDR1 and CDR2 are MNHEY and SVGAGI. The CDR3 is made up of 13 amino acids. V gave up 4 bases and J gave up 7 bases, with 11 bases separating them. The CDR3 reads CASSSPLWNEQFF. The CDR3 DNA reads as TGTGCCAGCAGTTCCCCTCTGTGGAATGAGCAGTTCTTC.

The chain employs TRBV7-2 and TRBJ1-5; 8 bases agree with TRBD1. The CDR3 is 15 residues long. CDR1 and CDR2 (germline): SGHTA, FQGNSA. The V and J ends lost 2 bases and 4 bases, in that order; junction bases with no gene match: 4. CDR3 region: CASSLQGAGNQPQHF. The DNA for the CDR3 is TGTGCCAGCAGCTTACAGGGGGCAGGGAATCAGCCCCAGCATTTT.

The rearrangement joins TRBV29-1 to TRBJ2-1; D is undetermined. The CDR3 is 13 residues long. V was pared by 8 bases and J by 4 bases, with 15 bases between. The germline V gene encodes CDR1 SQVTM and CDR2 ANQGSEA. The DNA for the CDR3 is TGCAGCCCCGCCCGAATCCGGTACAATGAGCAGTTCTTC. Translation: CSPARIRYNEQFF.

This rearrangement joins TRBV4-2 to TRBJ1-1; possible D gene TRBD1, 6 bases. There are 14 residues in the CDR3. Germline V gene sequence: CDR1 LGHNA, CDR2 YNFKEQ. V was pared by 5 bases and J by 6 bases, with 16 bases between. CDR3 region: CASSLGQPRAEAFF. The CDR3 DNA reads as TGTGCCAGCAGCTTAGGACAGCCTCGCGCTGAAGCTTTCTTT.

The chain couples TRBV5-1 to TRBJ1-3; D gene unclear. With 5 bases removed from V and 0 bases from J, the gap between germline ends came to 6 bases. The CDR3 contains 13 residues. Per the germline V gene, CDR1 is SGHRS and CDR2 is YFSETQ. In DNA form, the CDR3 reads TGCGCCAGCAGGAGTACCTCTGGAAACACCATATATTTT. Its protein is CASRSTSGNTIYF.

The chain is built from TRBV30 and TRBJ1-1; no clear D. The CDR3 length is 12 residues. From germline, CDR1 is GTSNPN and CDR2 SVGIG (reference sequence). The V end lost 4 bases, the J end lost 5 bases, and 11 bases lay between the germline ends. The DNA for the CDR3 is TGTGCCTGGATGAGGAGGGAGACTGAAGCTTTCTTT. Translating gives CAWMRRETEAFF.

This clone was recorded only once. J is TRBJ1-2 and V is TRBV6-5; 7 nucleotides match TRBD1. This CDR3 is 13 amino acids long. The germline CDR1 and CDR2 sequences are MNHEY and SVGAGI. The trim removed 0 bases at V and 11 bases at J, leaving 6 bases unmatched. The CDR3 region is CASSYSTTGQYTF. The CDR3 DNA is TGTGCCAGCAGTTACTCGACAACGGGACAGTACACCTTC.

The V gene is TRBV25-1, the J gene TRBJ2-3; 7 nucleotides agree with TRBD2. The CDR3 spans 16 residues. The germline V gene encodes CDR1 MGHDK and CDR2 SYGVNS. V was clipped by 4 bases and J by 1 base; unmatched bases: 8. CDR3 DNA: TGTGCCAGCAGTGCCTGGGAGGGCCGGGGCACAGATACGCAGTATTTT. Encoded protein: CASSAWEGRGTDTQYF.

This chain joins TRBV19 and TRBJ1-3, with D unclear. This CDR3 has 14 residues. Trimming pared 5 bases from V and 0 bases from J, leaving 8 bases between. The germline V gene has CDR1 LNHDA and CDR2 SQIVND (reference sequence). CDR3 protein: CASSSAYSGNTIYF. The CDR3 nucleotides read TGTGCCAGTAGTTCGGCGTACTCTGGAAACACCATATATTTT. Looking up the rest from reference TRBV19 and TRBJ1-3 gives the full variable domain: DGGITQSPKYLFRKEGQNVTLSCEQNLNHDAMYWYRQDPGQGLRLIYYSQIVNDFQKGDIAEGYSVSREKKESFPLTVTSAQKNPTAFYLCASSSAYSGNTIYFGEGSWLTVV.

The chain couples TRBV29-1 to TRBJ1-1; D unresolved. The CDR3 spans 13 residues. V lost 4 bases and J 0 bases, leaving 9 bases between the germline ends. Germline-derived CDR1 and CDR2 are SQVTM and ANQGSEA. The DNA for the CDR3 is TGCAGCGTTGTTAAAAACGTGAACACTGAAGCTTTCTTT. Translated, it gives CSVVKNVNTEAFF. Combining the CDR3 with reference TRBV29-1 and TRBJ1-1 gives the whole variable domain SAVISQKPSRDICQRGTSLTIQCQVDSQVTMMFWYRQQPGQSLTLIATANQGSEATYESGFVIDKFPISRPNLTFSTLTVSNMSPEDSSIYLCSVVKNVNTEAFFGQGTRLTVV.

This chain uses TRBV10-3 with TRBJ2-3, with D unresolved. V lost 6 bases and J lost 3, with 13 bases in between. The germline CDR1 and CDR2 sequences are ENHRY and SYGVKD. The CDR3 is 14 amino acids. CDR3 in amino acids: CAIRVAQRTDTQYF. The CDR3 nucleotides read TGTGCCATCAGGGTCGCTCAGAGGACAGATACGCAGTATTTT.

The chain is built from TRBV18 and TRBJ2-1; 10 bases agree with TRBD2. CDR1 KGHSH and CDR2 LQKENI come from the germline V gene. J gave up 7 bases and V 0 bases, and 3 bases lay outside the gene matches. The CDR3 is 15 residues long. CDR3 sequence: CASSPPSGGFNEQFF. CDR3 DNA: TGTGCCAGCTCACCACCTAGCGGGGGGTTTAATGAGCAGTTCTTC. Variable domain in full (rest from reference TRBV18 and TRBJ2-1): NAGVMQNPRHLVRRRGQEARLRCSPMKGHSHVYWYRQLPEEGLKFMVYLQKENIIDESGMPKERFSAEFPKEGPSILRIQQVVRGDSAAYFCASSPPSGGFNEQFFGPGTRLTVL.